The 27 T cell receptor beta chains in this list originate from one sample, sequenced in a study of T cells in Graves' hyperthyroidism and ophthalmopathy. TCR beta CDR3 regions were amplified from RNA. RT-PCR in the first round (using the HTBI primer set) targeted the TCR CDR3. TCRdb used MiXCR to reprocess the multiplex PCR reads, holding one entry per CDR3 protein. The sample has roughly 530,000 distinct CDR3 sequences; approximately 17% are singletons. Material: blood. All receptors derive from a woman between 18 and 29 years old with Graves' ophthalmopathy.

The CDR3 sequence: CASSQEGSGGEKLFF. In nucleotides, the CDR3 is TGCGCCAGCAGCCAAGAAGGATCCGGGGGGGAAAAACTGTTTTTT. The chain is built from TRBV4-3 and TRBJ1-4; a possible D gene is TRBD1 (5 bases). The CDR3 has 15 residues. Germline V gene sequence: CDR1 LGHNA, CDR2 YSLEER. The V gene lost 0 bases and the J gene lost 8 bases, with 13 bases spanning the gap.

This clonotype was detected only a few times. This chain connects TRBV5-1 to TRBJ1-1, with TRBD1 as a possible D gene (5 bases). Trimming left V 4 bases short and J 4 bases short, with 11 bases between. This CDR3 is 13 amino acids long. CDR1 and CDR2 from the germline V gene are SGHRS and YFSETQ. The DNA of the CDR3 is TGCGCCAGCAGCGCCAGGGTGGTCACTGAAGCTTTCTTT. This translates into CASSARVVTEAFF. The entire variable domain, with the rest obtained from reference TRBV5-1 and TRBJ1-1, is as follows: KAGVTQTPRYLIKTRGQQVTLSCSPISGHRSVSWYQQTPGQGLQFLFEYFSETQRNKGNFPGRFSGRQFSNSRSEMNVSTLELGDSALYLCASSARVVTEAFFGQGTRLTVV.

Here the CDR3 reads CATSGAGGWRQEQFF. The DNA of the CDR3 is TGTGCCACCAGTGGAGCAGGGGGCTGGCGGCAGGAGCAGTTCTTC. The chain uses TRBV24-1 and TRBJ2-1; TRBD1 aligns across 8 bases. V lost 5 bases to trimming and J lost 10 bases; unmatched junction nucleotides: 12. The CDR3 is made up of 15 amino acids. The germline V gene has CDR1 KGHDR and CDR2 SFDVKD.

This clonotype was seen at least ten times. The chain carries TRBV10-2 and TRBJ1-2; TRBD1 agrees at 8 bases. Losses at the gene ends were 2 bases for V and 2 bases for J; bases not matched to a gene: 4. The CDR3 consists of 15 residues. Germline values: CDR1 WSHSY, CDR2 SAAADI. The CDR3 here is CASSEVDRENYGYTF. The CDR3 DNA reads as TGCGCCAGCAGTGAGGTGGACAGGGAGAACTATGGCTACACCTTC.

This clonotype was counted many times. The chain links TRBV20-1 to TRBJ2-7; a possible D gene is TRBD1 (6 bases). V lost 4 bases and J 3 bases, leaving 16 bases between the germline ends. Germline CDR1 and CDR2: DFQATT and SNEGSKA (reference sequence). CDR3 length: 14 amino acids. Here the CDR3 reads CSAKDRKPNYEQYF. The CDR3 DNA reads as TGCAGTGCTAAAGACAGGAAACCAAACTACGAGCAGTACTTC.

About this clonotype itself: A read error is possible here, since a much larger clone lies one base away. The rearrangement links TRBV7-9 to TRBJ2-5; D might be TRBD1 (5 bases). The CDR3 has 14 residues. Between the trimmed V and J ends, which lost 3 bases and 4 bases, there was a span of 12 bases. The germline CDR1 and CDR2 sequences are SEHNR and FQNEAQ (reference sequence). The CDR3, as DNA: TGTGCCAGCAGCTTTCCAGGGCCTCTAGAGACCCAGTACTTC. Protein sequence: CASSFPGPLETQYF. The entire variable domain, with the rest obtained from reference TRBV7-9 and TRBJ2-5, is as follows: DTGVSQNPRHKITKRGQNVTFRCDPISEHNRLYWYRQTLGQGPEFLTYFQNEAQLEKSRLLSDRFSAERPKGSFSTLEIQRTEQGDSAMYLCASSFPGPLETQYFGPGTRLLVL.

V and J are TRBV10-3 and TRBJ1-1, with D unresolved. CDR1 and CDR2 (germline): ENHRY, SYGVKD. This CDR3 contains 14 residues. The V end lost 7 bases, the J end lost 4 bases, and 16 bases lay between the germline ends. CDR3 nucleotides: TGTGCCATCAAAGAGAGGGATAACCGCACTGAAGCTTTCTTT. Residues: CAIKERDNRTEAFF.

This clonotype appeared many times. The chain joins TRBV28 to TRBJ1-2, with D maybe TRBD1 (5 bases). V was trimmed by 3 bases and J by 5 bases, leaving 10 bases between them. This CDR3 is built from 13 residues. Germline V gene lookup returns CDR1 MDHEN and CDR2 SYDVKM. CDR3 nucleotide sequence: TGTGCCAGCAGTTTCGGGGGAGGGTATGGCTACACCTTC. This sequence encodes CASSFGGGYGYTF.

This clonotype was detected a few times. This sequence joins TRBV5-1 and TRBJ2-7; 10 positions agree with TRBD2. This CDR3 spans 14 amino acids. Per the germline V gene, CDR1 is SGHRS and CDR2 is YFSETQ. Germline trimming cut 4 bases from V and 2 bases from J; bases unmatched to any gene: 3. CDR3 nucleotides: TGCGCCAGCAGCCAAAGCGGGAGGGCCTACGAGCAGTACTTC. Translating it yields CASSQSGRAYEQYF.

There are many counts of this clonotype. The chain uses TRBV28 and TRBJ2-3, with 10 bases identical to TRBD2. Germline loops: CDR1 MDHEN, CDR2 SYDVKM. Germline trimming cut 5 bases from V and 2 bases from J; bases unmatched to any gene: 13. The CDR3 consists of 18 residues. CDR3 protein: CASSGTSGLAGVTDTQYF. The CDR3 bases are TGTGCCAGCAGTGGGACTTCTGGGCTAGCGGGAGTCACAGATACGCAGTATTTT.

This clonotype has more than one count but fewer than ten. This chain links TRBV7-9 with TRBJ2-7; D may be TRBD2 (5 bases). The CDR3 is 13 amino acids. V shed 10 bases and J shed 0 bases, with 13 bases lying between them. The germline V gene encodes CDR1 SEHNR and CDR2 FQNEAQ (reference sequence). The CDR3 DNA reads TGTGCCACCGAGGGTCCTACCTCCTACGAGCAGTACTTC. Translating it yields CATEGPTSYEQYF. The full variable domain, completed using reference TRBV7-9 and TRBJ2-7, is DTGVSQNPRHKITKRGQNVTFRCDPISEHNRLYWYRQTLGQGPEFLTYFQNEAQLEKSRLLSDRFSAERPKGSFSTLEIQRTEQGDSAMYLCATEGPTSYEQYFGPGTRLTVT.

Only a few counts were recorded for this clonotype. The chain recombines TRBV28 with TRBJ1-2; TRBD1 aligns across 7 bases. CDR1 and CDR2 (germline): MDHEN, SYDVKM. The length of the CDR3 is 14 residues. V dropped 3 bases and J dropped 8; count of bases not matched to a gene: 9. Here the CDR3 DNA reads TGTGCCAGCAGTTTTGAGGGGGCGCTCTGGGGCTACACCTTC. It encodes CASSFEGALWGYTF.

This clonotype was counted many times. The chain links TRBV9 to TRBJ2-3, with no clear D. The V gene lost 0 bases and the J gene lost 4 bases, with 6 bases spanning the gap. Germline assignment: CDR1 SGDLS and CDR2 YYNGEE. The CDR3 is 13 residues long. CDR3 sequence (DNA): TGTGCCAGCAGCGTAGGGGTCGCAGATACGCAGTATTTT. It codes for CASSVGVADTQYF.

This clonotype was seen at least ten times. This rearrangement joins TRBV13 to TRBJ2-7, with 9 bases fitting TRBD1. The germline gives CDR1 PRHDT, CDR2 FYEKMQ (reference sequence). CDR3 length equals 16 residues. J gave up 4 bases and V 3 bases, and 10 bases lay outside the gene matches. CDR3 DNA sequence: TGTGCCAGCAGCTTGGGGACAGGGACCACCATGTACGAGCAGTACTTC. Amino acids: CASSLGTGTTMYEQYF.

The chain employs TRBV7-2 and TRBJ1-2; a weak D match, TRBD1 (6 bases). Trimming shortened V by 2 bases and J by 4 bases, and 8 bases separated the two germline ends. The CDR3 runs to 13 residues. Germline V gene sequence: CDR1 SGHTA, CDR2 FQGNSA. CDR3 bases: TGTGCCAGCAGCTTACGCAGGGGCTATGGCTACACCTTC. It yields the protein CASSLRRGYGYTF.

This clonotype was counted a few times. This rearrangement joins TRBV6-1 to TRBJ1-1, with D unclear. CDR3 length: 14 amino acids. V dropped 8 bases and J dropped 6 bases, with 19 bases sitting between them. Germline V CDR1 and CDR2: MNHNS, SASEGT. CDR3 nucleotides: TGTGCCAGCCTTAGACTAGAAGTGGGTGCTGAAGCTTTCTTT. Translated, it gives CASLRLEVGAEAFF.

This clonotype was counted ten times or more. V and J are TRBV27 and TRBJ2-3, with D tentatively TRBD1 or TRBD2 (7 bases each). This CDR3 is 17 amino acids long. V was trimmed by 2 bases and J by 4 bases, leaving 19 bases between them. Germline assignment: CDR1 MNHEY and CDR2 SMNVEV (reference sequence). The CDR3 loop reads CASSLLRGGRRADTQYF. CDR3 nucleotide sequence: TGTGCCAGCAGTTTACTCAGGGGGGGAAGGAGGGCAGATACGCAGTATTTT.

The chain combines TRBV28 with TRBJ1-2; 10 nucleotides align to TRBD1. This CDR3 is 13 amino acids long. Trimming cost V 6 bases and J 5 bases; bases outside gene matches: 3. Germline V gene sequence: CDR1 MDHEN, CDR2 SYDVKM. DNA of the CDR3: TGTGCCAGCAGGGGGGACAGGGGATATGGCTACACCTTC. It codes for CASRGDRGYGYTF.

The V call is TRBV2, the J call TRBJ2-7; no firm D call. The V gene lost 1 base and the J gene lost 3 bases, with 13 bases spanning the gap. The germline gives CDR1 SNHLY, CDR2 FYNNEI. CDR3 length: 15 amino acids. CDR3 in amino acids: CASSEVAQELYEQYF. CDR3 in DNA: TGTGCCAGCAGTGAAGTGGCCCAGGAGCTCTACGAGCAGTACTTC.

This clonotype showed up many times. V gene TRBV6-1 combines with J gene TRBJ2-1; the match to TRBD2 covers 8 bases. There are 14 residues in the CDR3. Germline assignment: CDR1 MNHNS and CDR2 SASEGT. The junction had 1 base not matched to a gene; V was cut back by 0 bases and J by 6 bases. The DNA for the CDR3 is TGTGCCAGCAGTGAAGCTGGGACTAGCAATGAGCAGTTCTTC. Its translation: CASSEAGTSNEQFF.

This sequence joins TRBV7-3 and TRBJ1-1, with D tentatively TRBD1 (5 bases). V lost 4 bases, J lost 4 bases, and 10 bases lay in between. The CDR3 contains 13 residues. The V gene's germline CDR1 is SGHTA and CDR2 FQGTGA. CDR3 loop: CASSSTGLTEAFF. The CDR3 DNA is TGTGCCAGCAGCTCGACGGGACTCACTGAAGCTTTCTTT.

This clonotype showed up many times. CDR3 in amino acids: CASSTDRANQPQHF. CDR3 DNA sequence: TGTGCCAGCAGCACAGACAGGGCCAATCAGCCCCAGCATTTT. J is TRBJ1-5 and V is TRBV28; 7 nucleotides agree with TRBD1. The length of the CDR3 is 14 residues. The V and J ends lost 6 bases and 3 bases, in that order; junction bases with no gene match: 5. CDR1 MDHEN and CDR2 SYDVKM come from the germline V gene.

The table lists this clonotype with a few counts. This chain connects TRBV29-1 to TRBJ1-2; D is undetermined. V dropped 7 bases and J dropped 4 bases, with 13 bases sitting between them. CDR1 and CDR2 (germline): SQVTM, ANQGSEA. The CDR3 is 12 amino acids. The CDR3 DNA sequence: TGCAGCGGGGGATTAGCGTCCTATGGCTACACCTTC. The encoded protein is CSGGLASYGYTF. Filled out from reference TRBV29-1 and TRBJ1-2, the complete variable domain reads SAVISQKPSRDICQRGTSLTIQCQVDSQVTMMFWYRQQPGQSLTLIATANQGSEATYESGFVIDKFPISRPNLTFSTLTVSNMSPEDSSIYLCSGGLASYGYTFGSGTRLTVV.

This clonotype was detected ten times or more. The rearrangement joins TRBV7-9 to TRBJ2-3; 9 bases are shared with TRBD2. The CDR3 length is 15 residues. Germline V gene sequence: CDR1 SEHNR, CDR2 FQNEAQ (reference sequence). The V segment lost 1 base and the J segment 3 bases; nucleotides outside the gene matches: 2. The CDR3 nucleotides are TGTGCCAGCAGCTTAGTCCTAGCGGGAACAGATACGCAGTATTTT. Translation gives CASSLVLAGTDTQYF.

The sample holds many counts of this clonotype. The V gene is TRBV28, the J gene TRBJ1-2; no definite D call. Germline lookup yields CDR1 MDHEN and CDR2 SYDVKM. Trimming removed 5 bases at V and 5 bases at J, with 6 bases between. The CDR3 runs to 11 residues. The chain's CDR3 is CASSPRYGYTF. CDR3 sequence (DNA): TGTGCCAGCAGTCCTCGGTATGGCTACACCTTC.

This clonotype was observed many times. The CDR3: CASSDSYNYGYTF. DNA of the CDR3: TGTGCCAGCAGTGACAGCTATAACTATGGCTACACCTTC. The V call is TRBV28, the J call TRBJ1-2; tentatively, D is TRBD1 (5 bases). Trimming stripped 5 bases from V and 1 base from J, with 8 bases between. This CDR3 comprises 13 residues. Germline V CDR1 and CDR2: MDHEN, SYDVKM.

As to this clonotype: A much larger clone is a single base away; this may be a read error. V usage is TRBV20-1 and J usage is TRBJ2-2; D call uncertain. The assigned J gene may be wrong: the sequence end matches TRBJ1-1 better. The CDR3 has 12 amino acids. Looked up from germline, CDR1 is DFQATT and CDR2 is SNEGSKA (reference sequence). The CDR3 spells CSARSPVTGAFF. As DNA, the CDR3 is TGCAGTGCTAGAAGCCCAGTAACTGGAGCTTTCTTT.